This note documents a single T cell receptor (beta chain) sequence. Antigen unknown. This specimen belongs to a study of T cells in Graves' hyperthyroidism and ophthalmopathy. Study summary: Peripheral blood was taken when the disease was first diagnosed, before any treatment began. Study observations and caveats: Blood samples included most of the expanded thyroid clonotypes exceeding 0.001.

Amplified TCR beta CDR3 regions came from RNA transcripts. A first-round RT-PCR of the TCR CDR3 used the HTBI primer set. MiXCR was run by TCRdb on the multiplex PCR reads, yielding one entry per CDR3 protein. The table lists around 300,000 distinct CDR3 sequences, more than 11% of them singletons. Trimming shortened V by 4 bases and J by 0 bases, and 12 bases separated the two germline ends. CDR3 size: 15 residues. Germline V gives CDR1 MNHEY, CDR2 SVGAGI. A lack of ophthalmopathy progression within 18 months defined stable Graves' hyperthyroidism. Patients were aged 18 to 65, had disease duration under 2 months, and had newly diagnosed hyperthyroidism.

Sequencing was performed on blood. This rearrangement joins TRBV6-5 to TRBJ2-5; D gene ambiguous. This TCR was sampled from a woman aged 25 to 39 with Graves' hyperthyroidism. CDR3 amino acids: CASSWRDSNQETQYF. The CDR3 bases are TGTGCCAGCAGTTGGCGCGACTCTAACCAAGAGACCCAGTACTTC.